This entry concerns a single TCR beta chain. Its specificity is not known. The data are from a study of spatial heterogeneity in lung cancer. General study findings and limits: Tumoral mutation counts were tracked by counts of expanded intratumoral alpha and beta TCRs.

The time point denotes: sample taken at primary tumor resection. TCRdb fed the 5' RACE reads into MiXCR, producing one record per CDR3 protein. The sample yields 24,000 or so distinct CDR3 sequences, 8.8% seen once. The CDR3 has 13 amino acids. V dropped 6 bases and J dropped 6; count of bases not matched to a gene: 5. Looked up from germline, CDR1 is SNHLY and CDR2 is FYNNEI. The source is a male donor with early-stage non-small cell lung cancer. The V and J genes are TRBV2 and TRBJ1-2; TRBD1 matches at 9 bases. The source material was lung tumor tissue, sampled at surgery. Written as DNA, the CDR3 is TGTGCCAGCAGGGCTACAGGGGGCGATGGCTACACCTTC. Its protein is CASRATGGDGYTF. The whole variable domain, remainder taken from reference TRBV2 and TRBJ1-2, is EPEVTQTPSHQVTQMGQEVILRCVPISNHLYFYWYRQILGQKVEFLVSFYNNEISEKSEIFDDQFSVERPDGSNFTLKIRSTKLEDSAMYFCASRATGGDGYTFGSGTRLTVV.